This entry concerns a single T cell receptor beta chain. Using immunoSEQ multiplex PCR, the repertoire was profiled, and TCRdb retains in-frame clones only, with some absent. The data hold approximately 61,000 clones, with approximately 80% observed a single time. The entry originates in a study of blood T cell repertoires in COVID-19. About the research overall: Acute and convalescent COVID-19 specimens originated in the United States, Italy and Spain.

V gave up 4 bases and J gave up 0 bases, with 16 bases separating them. The V gene's germline CDR1 is MNHNS and CDR2 SASEGT. The CDR3 loop spans 18 amino acids. Sequencing was done on a sample of peripheral blood. This TCR was recovered from a woman aged 70-85 years with acute or convalescent COVID-19. The V call is TRBV6-1, the J call TRBJ2-6, with D uncertain. CDR3 in DNA: TGTGCCAGCAGTGCAATCGGTTCGATGGTCTCTGGGGCCAACGTCCTGACTTTC. Its protein product is CASSAIGSMVSGANVLTF.